These T cell receptor beta chains were read from a single sample in a study of cytomegalovirus exposure and HLA in healthy donors. The method was immunoSEQ multiplex PCR; TCRdb's version includes in-frame clones alone and lacks a portion of them. The sample carries around 150,000 clones, 84% recorded once. Sequenced material: PBMCs. These receptors all come from a man between 25 and 39 years old in good health and CMV-seropositive. Both conserved end residues are part of each CDR3. A D gene is named only where the DNA matches it firmly. Some rows have no size entry. The others give once, few or many, or a class for an expanded clone.

TGTGCCAGCTCATCCCTACACGGGGGAGAGGGTGAGCAGTTCTTC	CASSSLHGGEGEQFF	NA	TRBV18	TRBJ2-1	once
TGTGCCAGCAGACCCAGCGGGAGCTCCTACGAGCAGTACTTC	CASRPSGSSYEQYF	TRBD2	TRBV27	TRBJ2-7	NA
TGTGCCAGCAGCCCGACCCGGGACAGGGTCTCCTACGAGCAGTACTTC	CASSPTRDRVSYEQYF	TRBD1	TRBV7-6	TRBJ2-7	NA
TGTGCCAGCAGTGAAACTAGCGGGGGAAGCACAGATACGCAGTATTTT	CASSETSGGSTDTQYF	TRBD2	TRBV6-4	TRBJ2-3	NA
TGCGCCAGCAGCTTGGACGGAGCGGTTAGCACAGATACGCAGTATTTT	CASSLDGAVSTDTQYF	NA	TRBV5-1	TRBJ2-3	NA
TGCGCCAGCAAGCTAGCGGGTAATGAGCAGTTCTTC	CASKLAGNEQFF	TRBD2	TRBV10-1	TRBJ2-1	NA
TGTGCCAGCAGCGAGACAGGGGGGAGCACCGGGGAGCTGTTTTTT	CASSETGGSTGELFF	TRBD1	TRBV6-4	TRBJ2-2	NA
TGTGCCAGCAGTGTCGGGATTGACTCTGGAAACACCATATATTTT	CASSVGIDSGNTIYF	NA	TRBV2	TRBJ1-3	NA
TGTGCCAGCAGCCCCCGCGGATTCGTACTAGCCAAAAACATTCAGTACTTC	CASSPRGFVLAKNIQYF	NA	TRBV5-6	TRBJ2-4	NA
TGTGCCAGCAGTATAAGGACAGCGGCCAATCAGCCCCAGCATTTT	CASSIRTAANQPQHF	NA	TRBV2	TRBJ1-5	NA